The rows below give T cell receptor beta chains drawn from one sample of a study of blood T cell repertoires in COVID-19. Measured with immunoSEQ multiplex PCR; TCRdb has only the in-frame clones, and not every one. The sample lists some 83,000 clones, roughly 86% occurring once. Source material: peripheral blood. All receptors come from a man older than 75 with active or convalescent COVID-19. Each CDR3 is given with its conserved first and last residue. The D gene is left open where the match is weak.

cdr3_aa,cdr3_nt,cdr3_length,j_call,d_call,v_call
CASRGTGDSNQPQHF,TGTGCCAGCAGAGGGACAGGGGATAGCAATCAGCCCCAGCATTTT,15,TRBJ1-5,TRBD1,TRBV6-6
CASSEARRSGNTIYF,TGTGCCAGCAGTGAAGCGAGGCGCTCTGGAAACACCATATATTTT,15,TRBJ1-3,NA,TRBV6-1
CASSPQTGVGEKLFF,TGTGCCAGCAGCCCCCAGACAGGGGTTGGCGAAAAACTGTTTTTT,15,TRBJ1-4,TRBD1,TRBV7-9
CASSQGLAGVMGQETQYF,TGTGCCAGCAGCCAGGGACTAGCGGGAGTAATGGGCCAAGAGACCCAGTACTTC,18,TRBJ2-5,TRBD2,TRBV5-4
CASSGLAGGGDTQYF,TGTGCCAGCTCCGGACTAGCGGGGGGCGGAGATACGCAGTATTTT,15,TRBJ2-3,TRBD2,TRBV7-9
CASSPRSTGATNQPQHF,TGTGCCAGTAGTCCCCGCTCGACAGGGGCCACTAATCAGCCCCAGCATTTT,17,TRBJ1-5,TRBD1,TRBV19
CSVDPHLRTGTEAFF,TGCAGCGTTGACCCCCACCTGAGGACGGGGACTGAAGCTTTCTTT,15,TRBJ1-1,NA,TRBV29-1
CASRRTGTSFEEQFF,TGTGCCAGCCGCAGGACAGGGACAAGTTTTGAGGAGCAGTTCTTC,15,TRBJ2-1,TRBD1,TRBV2
CASSYSGQFYGYTF,TGTGCCAGCAGTTACTCCGGACAATTCTATGGCTACACCTTC,14,TRBJ1-2,NA,TRBV6-5
CASSYSTVGDQPQHF,TGTGCCAGCAGTTACTCAACAGTAGGCGATCAGCCCCAGCATTTT,15,TRBJ1-5,NA,TRBV6-2/TRBV6-3
CASSQSEITGELFF,TGTGCCAGTAGCCAGTCCGAAATCACCGGGGAGCTGTTTTTT,14,TRBJ2-2,NA,TRBV19